This T cell receptor (beta chain) emerged from a study of graft-versus-host responses after intestinal transplantation. Turning to the study itself: Transplant types were multivisceral, liver-intestinal, or isolated intestinal.

TCRdb's copy holds only in-frame clones and misses some; the assay was immunoSEQ multiplex PCR. Of more than 80,000 clones listed, about four fifths are singletons. The germline V gene encodes CDR1 MGHRA and CDR2 YSYEKL. This CDR3 spans 14 amino acids. V dropped 0 bases and J dropped 5 bases, with 10 bases sitting between them. Whole-study results and caveats: Peak levels of circulating GvH clones tracked with early post-transplant HvG declines.

This clone appeared a few times. The antigen is unknown. The genes are TRBV4-1 and TRBJ2-5; a possible D gene is TRBD1 (6 bases). Sequences were derived from unstimulated CD8+ T cells sorted from spleen or lymph node cells, sampled before intestinal transplant. The sequence was collected from a human donor who received an intestinal transplant. The CDR3 is CASSQDVRGETQYF. For the CDR3, the DNA is TGCGCCAGCAGCCAAGATGTCAGGGGCGAGACCCAGTACTTC.